Shown below are 2 T cell receptor beta chains from a single sample sequenced in a study of beta chain features in type 1 diabetes. The investigators reverse transcribed all of the isolated RNA, so they sequenced expressed TCRB transcripts. Profiling relied on immunoSEQ multiplex PCR, and the TCRdb table lists in-frame clones only, not all of them. The sample lists tens of thousands of clones; over 60% were seen once. Material: Tregs from blood. These receptors were obtained from a middle-aged woman in good health.

The rearrangement links TRBV4-1 to TRBJ1-3, with 9 nucleotides matching TRBD1. Per germline, CDR1 MGHRA and CDR2 YSYEKL. The J segment lost 4 bases and the V segment lost 4 bases, leaving 8 bases of the junction unmatched. There are 16 residues in the CDR3. The CDR3 here is CASSLADRGSGNTIYF. The CDR3 coding sequence is TGCGCCAGCAGCCTCGCGGACAGGGGTTCGGGAAACACCATATATTTT.

The CDR3 nucleotides read TGTGCCAGCAGCTTAGGTGGGCGGGGAGGCACAGATACGCAGTATTTT. It is translated as CASSLGGRGGTDTQYF. V and J are TRBV7-2 and TRBJ2-3; D is possibly TRBD2 (6 bases). V was trimmed by 1 base and J by 1 base, leaving 12 bases between them. Per the germline V gene, CDR1 is SGHTA and CDR2 is FQGNSA. The length of the CDR3 is 16 residues.